Listed here is a single TCR beta chain. Its antigen is currently unknown. This specimen belongs to a study of cytomegalovirus exposure and HLA in healthy donors. Study-wide results and caveats: What a later analysis reportedly showed was that an Asian-associated ancestry cluster had fewer N-insertions than the roughly 670-donor mean. Within an earlier analysis, most TCR beta V segments proved productive either about 90% or about 30% of the time. A later analysis reported that several of the most significant clusters appeared to be linked to common viral pathogens, among them Epstein-Barr virus.

The germline CDR1 and CDR2 sequences are SGHDT and YYEEEE. This CDR3 has 14 residues. V gave up 5 bases and J gave up 8 bases; unmatched junction bases: 7. There were likely unrecorded immune exposures, though donors were nominally healthy when sampled. PCR used 60 Vbeta primers and 13 Jbeta primers. Using immunoSEQ multiplex PCR, the repertoire was profiled, and TCRdb retains in-frame clones only, with some absent. The data contain 200,000 to 250,000 clones, approximately 90% of them seen just once; the ten biggest clones take up around 1%. The receptor was derived from a woman in her late teens or twenties in good health and CMV-seronegative. V usage is TRBV5-6 and J usage is TRBJ2-2, with 9 bases matching TRBD1. The sequencing input was PBMCs. CDR3: CASRGTGNTGELFF. The CDR3 DNA reads as TGTGCCAGCAGGGGGACAGGGAATACTGGGGAGCTGTTTTTT.